This T cell receptor (beta chain) was identified in a study of neurological immune-mediated disorders. Study-wide results and caveats: Private repertoires in all groups were suggested, as expanded clones shared no CDR3 amino acid sequences across subjects.

Concerning this clonotype: The antigen remains undetermined.

With 5 bases removed from V and 8 bases from J, the gap between germline ends came to 15 bases. The CDR3 covers 13 residues. Germline V gene lookup returns CDR1 SGHTA and CDR2 FQGNSA. PBMCs stored at -80 C, 2 million in total, were the source of the unsorted libraries. In TCRdb, the 5' RACE reads were re-called with MiXCR into one record per CDR3 protein. Of some 70,000 distinct CDR3 sequences detected, 4.5% appear once; the ten largest clones hold under 7.5%. The chain combines TRBV7-2 with TRBJ1-2; D is uncertain. Sequenced material: PBMCs. The TCR was taken from a man between 25 and 39 years old with multiple sclerosis. The CDR3: CASSKPKTRGYTF. CDR3 nucleotides: TGTGCCAGCAGCAAACCAAAGACACGAGGCTACACCTTC. The variable domain in full, completed from reference TRBV7-2 and TRBJ1-2, reads GAGVSQSPSNKVTEKGKDVELRCDPISGHTALYWYRQSLGQGLEFLIYFQGNSAPDKSGLPSDRFSAERTGGSVSTLTIQRTQQEDSAVYLCASSKPKTRGYTFGSGTRLTVV.